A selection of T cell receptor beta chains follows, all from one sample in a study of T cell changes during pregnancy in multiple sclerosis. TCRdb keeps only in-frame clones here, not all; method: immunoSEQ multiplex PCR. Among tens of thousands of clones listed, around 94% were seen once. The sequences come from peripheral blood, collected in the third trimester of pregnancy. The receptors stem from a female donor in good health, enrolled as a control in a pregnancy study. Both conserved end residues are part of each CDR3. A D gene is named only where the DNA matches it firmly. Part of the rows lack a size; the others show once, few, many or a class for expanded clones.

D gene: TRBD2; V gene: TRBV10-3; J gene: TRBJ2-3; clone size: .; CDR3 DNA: TGTGCCATCAGTGAACCCACTAGCGGGGGCCGGGATACGCAGTATTTT; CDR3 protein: CAISEPTSGGRDTQYF
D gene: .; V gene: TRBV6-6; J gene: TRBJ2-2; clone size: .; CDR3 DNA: TGTGCCAGCAGGCCCGGGTGGCAGAACACCGGGGAGCTGTTTTTT; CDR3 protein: CASRPGWQNTGELFF
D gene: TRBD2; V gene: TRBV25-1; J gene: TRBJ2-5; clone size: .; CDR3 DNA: TGTGCCAGCAGTGATCCCGTTAGCGGGGAAGAGACCCAGTACTTC; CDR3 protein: CASSDPVSGEETQYF
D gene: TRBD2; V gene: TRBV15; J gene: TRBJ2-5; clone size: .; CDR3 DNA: TGTGCCACCAGCCCCACTAGCGGGGACTCAGAGACCCAGTACTTC; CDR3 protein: CATSPTSGDSETQYF
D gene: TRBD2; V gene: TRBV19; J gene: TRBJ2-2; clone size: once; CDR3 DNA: TGTGCCAGTAGTATGAGGCCGGGTGCTAGCGGGGGCACCGGGGAGCTGTTTTTT; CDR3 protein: CASSMRPGASGGTGELFF
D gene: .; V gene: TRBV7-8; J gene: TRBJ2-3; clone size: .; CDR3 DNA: TGTGCCAGCAGCTTAGCGCATAGAAACTCCCGGTCGCAGTATTTT; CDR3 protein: CASSLAHRNSRSQYF
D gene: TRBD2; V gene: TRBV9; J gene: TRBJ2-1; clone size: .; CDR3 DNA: TGTGCCAGCAGCGTTTATGGACTAGCGGATTACAATGAGCAGTTCTTC; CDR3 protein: CASSVYGLADYNEQFF
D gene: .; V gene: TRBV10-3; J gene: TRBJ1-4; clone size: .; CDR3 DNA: TGTGCCATCAGTGTAGGAAGGCAACAAGGGAGTACTAATGAAAAACTGTTTTTT; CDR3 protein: CAISVGRQQGSTNEKLFF
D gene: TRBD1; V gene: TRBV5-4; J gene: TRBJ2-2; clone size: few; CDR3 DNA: TGTGCCAGCAGCTTGGATCGCTCCAGGGGGCCGAACACCGGGGAGCTGTTTTTT; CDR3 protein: CASSLDRSRGPNTGELFF
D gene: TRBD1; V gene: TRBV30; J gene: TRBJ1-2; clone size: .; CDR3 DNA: TGTGCTTGCGCCGGGACAGGGGTAGTTGGCTACACCTTC; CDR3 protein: CACAGTGVVGYTF
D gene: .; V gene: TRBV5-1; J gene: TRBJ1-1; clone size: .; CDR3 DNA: TGCGCCAGCAGGCAGGGGAGGAACACTGAAGCTTTCTTT; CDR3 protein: CASRQGRNTEAFF
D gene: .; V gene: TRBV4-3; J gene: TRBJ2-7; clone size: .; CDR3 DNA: TGCGCCAGCAGCCAAGAAGAAGGGGTAGGGTCCTACGAGCAGTACTTC; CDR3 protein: CASSQEEGVGSYEQYF
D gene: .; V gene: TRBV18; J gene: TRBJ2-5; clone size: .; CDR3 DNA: TGTGCCAGCTCACCCCTGTACCAAGAGACCCAGTACTTC; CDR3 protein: CASSPLYQETQYF
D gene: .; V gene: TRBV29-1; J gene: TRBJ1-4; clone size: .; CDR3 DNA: TGCAGCGCCGGGTTAGCACAGGCTAATGAAAAACTGTTTTTT; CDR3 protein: CSAGLAQANEKLFF
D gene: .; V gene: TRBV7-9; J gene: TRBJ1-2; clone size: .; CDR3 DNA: TGTGCCAGCAGCTTCCGGGAGGCCAGCGGGGAGGGCTACACCTTC; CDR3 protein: CASSFREASGEGYTF
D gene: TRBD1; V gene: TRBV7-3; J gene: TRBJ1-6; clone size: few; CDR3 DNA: TGTGCCAGCAGCTCTACAGGGGGCGGTTCACCCCTCCACTTT; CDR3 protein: CASSSTGGGSPLHF
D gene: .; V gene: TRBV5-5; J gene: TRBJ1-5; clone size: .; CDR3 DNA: TGTGCCAGCAGTCGGCAGGGTATTAATCAGCCCCAGCATTTT; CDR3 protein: CASSRQGINQPQHF
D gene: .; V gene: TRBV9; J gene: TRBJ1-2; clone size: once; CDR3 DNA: TGTGCCAGCACCCCTGGGGCACCGAGTAACTATGGCTACACCTTC; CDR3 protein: CASTPGAPSNYGYTF
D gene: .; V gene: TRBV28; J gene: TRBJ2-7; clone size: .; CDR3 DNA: TGTGCCAGCAGTTCTCCTGGTCGGGGATTCTACGAGCAGTACTTC; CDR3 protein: CASSSPGRGFYEQYF
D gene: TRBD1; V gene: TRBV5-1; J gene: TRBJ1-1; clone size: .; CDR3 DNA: TGCGCCAGCAGCTTGCACAGGGGGAACACTGAAGCTTTCTTT; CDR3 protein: CASSLHRGNTEAFF
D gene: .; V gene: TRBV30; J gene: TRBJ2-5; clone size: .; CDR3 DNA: TGTGCCTGGAGTTGGGCTATCCAAGAGACCCAGTACTTC; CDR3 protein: CAWSWAIQETQYF
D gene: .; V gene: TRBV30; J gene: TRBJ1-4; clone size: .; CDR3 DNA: TGTGCCTGGAGTGTATACAGGAATCCTAATGAAAAACTGTTTTTT; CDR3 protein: CAWSVYRNPNEKLFF
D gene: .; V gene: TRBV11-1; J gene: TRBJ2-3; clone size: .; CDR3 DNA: TGTGCCAGCAGCTTACTTCAGGGCACAGATACGCAGTATTTT; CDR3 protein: CASSLLQGTDTQYF